The entry that follows covers one T cell receptor beta chain sequence. The study team obtained lesional scalp punch biopsies and peripheral blood from alopecia areata patients. T lymphocytes (CD4+ and CD8+) were sorted from PBMCs. Once RNA had been extracted, it was reverse transcribed into cDNA to act as the sequencing template. Here immunoSEQ multiplex PCR was the method, and the copy in TCRdb shows in-frame clones only, minus some. In the table there are about 180,000 clones, over 55% of which are singletons. This sample is drawn from a study of CD8+ T cells in alopecia areata. For the study at large: Treated patients swallowed 5 to 10 mg of oral tofacitinib twice daily.

The CDR3 extends over 13 amino acids. Germline-derived CDR1 and CDR2 are SGHTA and FQGNSA. V gave up 3 bases and J gave up 4 bases, with 9 bases separating them. The source was CD4+ T cells sorted from blood, collected at week 0. The chain recombines TRBV7-2 with TRBJ2-5; the D is unclear. The receptor comes from a human donor with alopecia areata. The CDR3 reads CASSLAFGETQYF. The CDR3 bases are TGTGCCAGCAGCTTGGCATTCGGAGAGACCCAGTACTTC.